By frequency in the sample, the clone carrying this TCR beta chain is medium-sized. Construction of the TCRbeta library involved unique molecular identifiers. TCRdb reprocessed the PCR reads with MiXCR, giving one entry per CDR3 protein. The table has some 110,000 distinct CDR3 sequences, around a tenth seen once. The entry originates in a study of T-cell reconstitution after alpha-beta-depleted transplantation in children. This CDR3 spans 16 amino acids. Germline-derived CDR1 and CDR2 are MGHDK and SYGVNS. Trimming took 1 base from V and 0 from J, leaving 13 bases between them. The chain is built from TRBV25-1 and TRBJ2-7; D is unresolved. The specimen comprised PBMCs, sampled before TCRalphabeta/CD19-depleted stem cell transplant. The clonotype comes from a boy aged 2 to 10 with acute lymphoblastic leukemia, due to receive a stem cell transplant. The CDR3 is CASSESRTGSSYEQYF. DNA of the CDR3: TGTGCCAGCAGTGAATCCAGGACGGGCAGCTCCTACGAGCAGTACTTC.